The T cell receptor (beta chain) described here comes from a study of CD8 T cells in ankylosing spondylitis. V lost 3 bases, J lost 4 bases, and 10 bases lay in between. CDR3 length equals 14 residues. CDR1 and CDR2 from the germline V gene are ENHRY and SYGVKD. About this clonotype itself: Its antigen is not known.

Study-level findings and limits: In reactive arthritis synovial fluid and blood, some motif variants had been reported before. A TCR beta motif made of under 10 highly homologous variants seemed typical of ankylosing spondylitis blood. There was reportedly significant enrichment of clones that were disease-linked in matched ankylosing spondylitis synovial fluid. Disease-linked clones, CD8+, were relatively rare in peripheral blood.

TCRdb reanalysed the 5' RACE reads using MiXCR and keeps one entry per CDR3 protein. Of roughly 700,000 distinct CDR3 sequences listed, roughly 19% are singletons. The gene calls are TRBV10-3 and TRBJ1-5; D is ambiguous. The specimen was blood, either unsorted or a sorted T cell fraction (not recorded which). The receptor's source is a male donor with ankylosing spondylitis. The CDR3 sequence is CAISEAGVNQPQHF. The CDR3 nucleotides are TGTGCCATCAGTGAAGCTGGGGTAAATCAGCCCCAGCATTTT.